This T cell receptor (beta chain) was captured in a study of blood T cells in healthy people across ages (dated by TCRdb to the mid-2010s). At the level of the whole study: In model experiments, template switching captured about one uniquely barcoded TCR beta cDNA molecule for every two T cells. To track age-related changes in TCR beta repertoire diversity, the study relied on deep sequencing normalized with unique cDNA molecular identifiers. Four age groups were formed from the donors: young (average about 16 years), middle-aged (around 40), aged (approximately 60) and long-lived (around 80). To avoid experimental bias, donors of different ages were distributed randomly across sequencing lanes. The study analyzed two additional independent replicas of 1 million unique cDNA reads from the same blood draw for two donors, one aged 18 to 30 and one aged 80 or older. Overall results and qualifications from the work: Compared with the aged group, more naive CD4+ T cells, fewer expanded clones and increased TCR diversity were shown by the long-lived group, suggesting age selection. There was a strong correlation between observed TCR beta diversity and the percentage of naive T cells measured by flow cytometry. As age increased, observed TCR beta diversity per million T cells dropped in a roughly linear way, and a significant reduction was already evident by age 40. Estimates of total diversity based on one million sequenced T cells were considered lower bounds and underestimates. Because profiling used bulk unsorted PBMCs, naive and antigen-experienced compartments could not be compared conclusively. Because donor CMV infection status was unknown, age-related changes in expanded clonotypes were potentially confounded.

The CDR3 measures 15 amino acids from cysteine to phenylalanine. Only CDR3 DNA remains: 45 bases, in frame from the first base. Based on the germline V gene, the CDR1 and CDR2 sequences are SGDLS and YYNGEE. Points on this clonotype: Its cognate antigen has yet to be identified. Germline is not matched at one junction end, which may reflect a read error.

The library was generated by 5' RACE. The listed sequencing device is Illumina HiSeq 2500. A second PCR of about 7 to 12 cycles was run with a J-beta primer mix and a sample-barcoded 5' primer. Each TCR beta cDNA molecule received a unique molecular identifier from a template-switch 5' adaptor carrying 12 random nucleotides. At least 2.5 million CDR3-containing paired-end reads were obtained from each sample. All of the RNA was converted into first-strand cDNA using the Mint cDNA synthesis kit, with a TRBC-specific oligonucleotide serving as the primer. Following uracil-DNA glycosylase treatment, all cDNA underwent a first 18-cycle PCR with the universal primers M1SS and BC2_uni_R. As for the original processing: Normalization of each sample was performed by random selection of 1 million high-quality reads, each carrying a distinct molecular identifier. Instead of being binned into consensus sequences, reads with shared molecular identifiers were discarded. MiTCR, run with a Q25 quality threshold and the strictest error-elimination algorithm, handled CDR3 identification, clonotype clustering and error correction. A nonparametric unseen species model with Euler transformation was used to estimate lower-bound total TCR beta diversity. The public sequencing data were trimmed at Q25 with fastp and processed into clonotypes with MiXCR by TCRdb, which kept only in-frame beta chains. All rows with the same CDR3 protein become a single entry with the most common DNA and genes. TCRdb's processing, not the authors' own work, is the source of the V and J calls. The sample table contains more than 700,000 distinct CDR3 sequences; only one count was recorded for 46% of them. The top ten clonotypes cover 15% to 20% of the sample.

The 39 donors, aged about 6 to 95 years, were systemically healthy Caucasian individuals from Russia. Ten milliliters of peripheral blood were drawn from each donor into EDTA-treated Vacutainer tubes. Ficoll-Paque density-gradient centrifugation was used to isolate PBMCs, with at least 6.5 million per sample. Trizol reagent was used to extract total RNA from the PBMCs, yielding at least 5.5 micrograms per sample. For every donor, an aliquot of PBMCs went through flow cytometry to measure the percentages of naive CD45RAhigh/CD27high T cells. Recombination linked TRBV9 to TRBJ2-1; 10 central bases correspond to TRBD2. The sample consisted of blood. This TCR came from an elderly man in good health. The DNA sequence follows: TGTGCCAACAGCGTAGCTAGCGGGAGTGGCAATGAGCAGTTCTTC. It specifies CANSVASGSGNEQFF.